The 5 T cell receptor beta chains given below trace back to one sample, sequenced in a study. A single record per CDR3 protein comes from TCRdb applying MiXCR to the 5' RACE reads. The sample holds approximately 60,000 distinct CDR3 sequences, about a fifth seen once. Treg sorting used a CD4+CD25+CD127-/low gate. Sequencing input: tumor-infiltrating Tregs sorted from the breast tumor. These receptors originate from a female donor with breast cancer.

This clonotype has more than one count but fewer than ten. The rearrangement links TRBV5-1 to TRBJ1-2, with unresolved D. The CDR3 contains 14 residues. Germline V gene data show CDR1 as SGHRS and CDR2 as YFSETQ. V lost 0 bases, J lost 8 bases, and 14 bases lay in between. CDR3 amino acids: CASSLATANRGYTF. The CDR3 DNA is TGCGCCAGCAGCTTGGCGACGGCAAACCGGGGCTACACCTTC.

V gene TRBV4-3 combines with J gene TRBJ2-2; D unclear. With 0 bases removed from V and 4 bases from J, the gap between germline ends came to 9 bases. The CDR3 contains 15 residues. Germline V gene lookup returns CDR1 LGHNA and CDR2 YSLEER. The CDR3 sequence is CASSQDDWSTGELFF. In DNA, the CDR3 is TGCGCCAGCAGCCAAGATGACTGGAGCACCGGGGAGCTGTTTTTT.

This clonotype occurred many times. The chain uses TRBV30 and TRBJ1-1; D unresolved. V was cut by 0 bases and J by 5 bases, with 13 bases left in between. Germline lookup yields CDR1 GTSNPN and CDR2 SVGIG (reference sequence). This CDR3 is built from 14 residues. CDR3 region: CAWSVTGRITEAFF. The CDR3 nucleotides read TGTGCCTGGAGTGTAACGGGTAGGATTACTGAAGCTTTCTTT. Drawing the rest from reference TRBV30 and TRBJ1-1, the complete variable domain is SQTIHQWPATLVQPVGSPLSLECTVEGTSNPNLYWYRQAAGRGLQLLFYSVGIGQISSEVPQNLSASRPQDRQFILSSKKLLLSDSGFYLCAWSVTGRITEAFFGQGTRLTVV.

The rearrangement links TRBV12-3 or TRBV12-4 to TRBJ2-3, with TRBD1 as a possible D gene (5 bases). Trimming stripped 7 bases from V and 1 base from J, with 15 bases between. The CDR3 spans 15 residues. CDR3: CASNPLGRRTDTQYF. Written as DNA, the CDR3 is TGTGCCAGCAATCCTCTGGGGCGACGCACAGATACGCAGTATTTT.

The gene calls are TRBV6-1 and TRBJ2-5, with no clear D. The V end lost 6 bases, the J end lost 1 base, and 15 bases lay between the germline ends. Looked up from germline, CDR1 is MNHNS and CDR2 is SASEGT. CDR3 length: 15 amino acids. CDR3 region: CASSGREVAQETQYF. The CDR3, as DNA: TGTGCCAGCAGCGGCCGTGAGGTCGCCCAAGAGACCCAGTACTTC.